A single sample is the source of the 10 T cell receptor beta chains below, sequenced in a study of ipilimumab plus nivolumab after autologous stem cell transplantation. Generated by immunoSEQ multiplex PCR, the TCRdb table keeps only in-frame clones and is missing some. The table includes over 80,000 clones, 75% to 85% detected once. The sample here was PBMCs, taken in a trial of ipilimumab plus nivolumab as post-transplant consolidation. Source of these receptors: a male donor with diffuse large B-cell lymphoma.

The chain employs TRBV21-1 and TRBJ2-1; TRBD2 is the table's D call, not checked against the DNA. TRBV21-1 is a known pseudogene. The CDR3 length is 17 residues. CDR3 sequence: CASSTYLHGGEGHEQFF. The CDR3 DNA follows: TGTGCCAGCAGCACCTATCTTCACGGAGGAGAAGGGCATGAGCAGTTCTTC.

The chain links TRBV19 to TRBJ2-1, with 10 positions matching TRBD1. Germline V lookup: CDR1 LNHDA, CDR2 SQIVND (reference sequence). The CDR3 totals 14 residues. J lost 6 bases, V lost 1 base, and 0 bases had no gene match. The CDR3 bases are TGTGCCAGTAGTATAGGGGACAGGGGCAATGAGCAGTTCTTC. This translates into CASSIGDRGNEQFF.

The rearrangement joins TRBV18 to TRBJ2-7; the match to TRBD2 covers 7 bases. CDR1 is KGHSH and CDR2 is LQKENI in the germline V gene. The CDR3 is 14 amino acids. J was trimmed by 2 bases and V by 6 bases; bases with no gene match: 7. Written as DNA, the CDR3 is TGTGCCAGCTCGCCGGGGGGTTCCCCCTACGAGCAGTACTTC. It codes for CASSPGGSPYEQYF.

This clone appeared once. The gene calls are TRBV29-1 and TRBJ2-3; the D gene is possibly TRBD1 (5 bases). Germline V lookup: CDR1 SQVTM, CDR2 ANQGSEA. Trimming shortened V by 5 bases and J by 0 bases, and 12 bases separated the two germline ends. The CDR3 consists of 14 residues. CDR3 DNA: TGCAGCGTTAGTCGTGGACAAAGCACAGATACGCAGTATTTT. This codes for CSVSRGQSTDTQYF.

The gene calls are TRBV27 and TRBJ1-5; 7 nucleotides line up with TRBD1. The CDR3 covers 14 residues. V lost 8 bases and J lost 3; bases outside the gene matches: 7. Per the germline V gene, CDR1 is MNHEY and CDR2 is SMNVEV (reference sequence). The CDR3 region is CASRGTGANQPQHF. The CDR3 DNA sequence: TGTGCCAGCCGGGGAACAGGGGCCAATCAGCCCCAGCATTTT.

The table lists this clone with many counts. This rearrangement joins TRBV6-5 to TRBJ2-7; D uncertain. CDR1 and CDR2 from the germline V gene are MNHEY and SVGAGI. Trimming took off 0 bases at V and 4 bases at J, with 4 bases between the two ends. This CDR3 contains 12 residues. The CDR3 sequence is CASSYSEYEQYF. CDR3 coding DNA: TGTGCCAGCAGTTACTCCGAGTACGAGCAGTACTTC.

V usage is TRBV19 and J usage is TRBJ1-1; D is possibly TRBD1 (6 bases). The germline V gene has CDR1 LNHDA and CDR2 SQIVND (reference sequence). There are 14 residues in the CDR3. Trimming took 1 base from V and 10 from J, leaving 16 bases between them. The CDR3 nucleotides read TGTGCCAGTAGTATAGTCTCGGGGGGCAGGAGAGCTTTCTTT. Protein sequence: CASSIVSGGRRAFF.

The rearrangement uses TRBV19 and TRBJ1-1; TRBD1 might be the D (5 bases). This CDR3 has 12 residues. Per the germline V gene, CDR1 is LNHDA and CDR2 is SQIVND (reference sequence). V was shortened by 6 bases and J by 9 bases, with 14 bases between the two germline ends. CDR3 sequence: CASRAIPGKAFF. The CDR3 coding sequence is TGTGCCAGTAGAGCTATCCCAGGGAAAGCTTTCTTT. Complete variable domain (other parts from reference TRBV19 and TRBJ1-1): DGGITQSPKYLFRKEGQNVTLSCEQNLNHDAMYWYRQDPGQGLRLIYYSQIVNDFQKGDIAEGYSVSREKKESFPLTVTSAQKNPTAFYLCASRAIPGKAFFGQGTRLTVV.

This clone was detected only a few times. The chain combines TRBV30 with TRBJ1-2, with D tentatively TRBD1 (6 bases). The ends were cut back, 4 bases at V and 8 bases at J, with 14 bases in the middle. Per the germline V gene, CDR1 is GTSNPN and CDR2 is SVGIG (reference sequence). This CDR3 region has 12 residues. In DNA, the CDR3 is TGTGCCTGGACAGGGGCTTTGGACGGCTACACCTTC. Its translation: CAWTGALDGYTF.

CDR3 bases: TGTGCCAGTACGCCACGACTAGCGGGGTTTGTAGAGACCCAGTACTTC. Protein: CASTPRLAGFVETQYF. The chain combines TRBV6-4 with TRBJ2-5, with TRBD2 matching over 11 bases. Germline-derived CDR1 and CDR2 are MRHNA and SNTAGT. V shed 9 bases, J shed 4 bases, and the junction held 13 bases outside the gene matches. The length of the CDR3 is 16 residues.